The clone carrying this T cell receptor (beta chain) is deemed hyperexpanded. The antigen remains undetermined. The data derive from a study of immune evolution from preneoplasia to lung adenocarcinoma. The CDR3 is 16 amino acids. Germline V lookup: CDR1 SGDLS, CDR2 YYNGEE. The V and J ends lost 4 bases and 7 bases, in that order; junction bases with no gene match: 16. Broader study findings: From normal lung to invasive adenocarcinoma, top clone frequencies appeared to decrease.

Profiling relied on immunoSEQ multiplex PCR, and the TCRdb table lists in-frame clones only, not all of them. The repertoire holds approximately 6,800 clones, around 77% seen once, with about a sixth in the top ten. Input material: FFPE adjacent normal lung tissue. This receptor was identified in a person in their 70s with lung adenocarcinoma. The V call is TRBV9, the J call TRBJ1-2; 7 positions agree with TRBD1. The CDR3 DNA is TGTGCCAGCAGCCCTCGGGGACAGCCTTTGGAGGGTGGCTACACCTTC. It translates to CASSPRGQPLEGGYTF.